The clone carrying this T cell receptor beta chain was picked up a small number of times. The data were taken from a study of blood T cell repertoires in COVID-19. Original data processing: The authors estimated nucleated cell counts from reference gene primer amplification. Clones were read by immunoSEQ multiplex PCR, and TCRdb kept only the in-frame ones, dropping some. That table furnishes V, J and clone size, whereas the DNA furnished D and trimming. The sample holds around 200,000 clones, approximately 85% seen once. CDR3 size: 13 residues. Looked up from germline, CDR1 is SGHDT and CDR2 is YYEEEE. The V gene lost 0 bases and the J gene lost 2 bases, with 6 bases spanning the gap.

The sequence came from a man aged 40-49 years who had recovered from COVID-19. The sequenced material came from PBMCs or T cells enriched from blood (not recorded which). The chain uses TRBV5-6 and TRBJ2-7; perhaps TRBD2 as D (5 bases). The CDR3 sequence: CASSLAGTYEQYF. The CDR3 DNA reads as TGTGCCAGCAGCTTGGCCGGGACCTACGAGCAGTACTTC.